Below are 3 T cell receptor beta chains sequenced from a single sample in a study of response to subunit inactivated influenza vaccine. TCRdb re-analysed the RT-PCR reads in MiXCR, keeping a single row per CDR3 protein. The profile covers hundreds of thousands of distinct CDR3 sequences, with about 18% appearing a single time and approximately 11% taken by the ten largest. The sample here was PBMCs from blood, taken more than 4 days after vaccination. Source of these receptors: a man over 45 who received an inactivated influenza vaccine.

The chain has TRBV7-9 and TRBJ2-5, with TRBD2 matching over 12 bases. CDR3 size: 15 residues. Per the germline V gene, CDR1 is SEHNR and CDR2 is FQNEAQ (reference sequence). The V segment lost 5 bases and the J segment 7 bases; nucleotides outside the gene matches: 8. Here the CDR3 reads CASSRTSGGPRTQYF. Here the CDR3 DNA reads TGTGCCAGCAGCCGAACTAGCGGGGGGCCCCGGACCCAGTACTTC.

This clonotype was observed many times. The CDR3: CASSSGTANTEAFF. DNA of the CDR3: TGTGCCAGCAGTTCCGGGACAGCGAACACTGAAGCTTTCTTT. The V and J genes are TRBV6-5 and TRBJ1-1; 7 bases fit TRBD1. Per the germline V gene, CDR1 is MNHEY and CDR2 is SVGAGI. The CDR3 runs to 14 residues. V dropped 4 bases and J dropped 1; count of bases not matched to a gene: 3.

The V gene is TRBV28, the J gene TRBJ2-5, with a weak D call TRBD2 (5 bases). The CDR3 covers 12 residues. Germline V gene lookup returns CDR1 MDHEN and CDR2 SYDVKM. Trimming left V 5 bases short and J 5 bases short, with 9 bases between. CDR3 sequence (DNA): TGTGCCAGCAGTGAGGAGGTGGAGACCCAGTACTTC. Translating it yields CASSEEVETQYF.